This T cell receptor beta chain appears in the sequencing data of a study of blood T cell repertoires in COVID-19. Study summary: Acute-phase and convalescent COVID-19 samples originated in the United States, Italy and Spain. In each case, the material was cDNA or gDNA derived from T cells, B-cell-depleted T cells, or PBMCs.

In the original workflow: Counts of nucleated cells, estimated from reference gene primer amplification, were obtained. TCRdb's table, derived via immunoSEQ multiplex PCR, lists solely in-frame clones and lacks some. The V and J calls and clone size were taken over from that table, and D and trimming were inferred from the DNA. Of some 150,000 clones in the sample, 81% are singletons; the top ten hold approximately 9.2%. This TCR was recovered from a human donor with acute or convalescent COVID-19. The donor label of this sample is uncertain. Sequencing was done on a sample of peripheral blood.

The CDR3 here is CASSKGGVTEAFF. Written as DNA, the CDR3 is TGCGCCAGCTCCAAAGGGGGGGTCACTGAAGCTTTCTTT. The chain combines TRBV5-1 with TRBJ1-1, with a possible D match to TRBD1 (6 bases). This CDR3 contains 13 residues. The V and J ends lost 7 bases and 4 bases respectively, with 14 bases between them. The germline V gene encodes CDR1 SGHRS and CDR2 YFSETQ.